These 25 T cell receptor beta chains were sequenced from one sample in a study of breast tumors, draining lymph nodes, adjacent tissues. A single record per CDR3 protein comes from TCRdb applying MiXCR to the multiplex PCR reads. This sample yields some 14,000 distinct CDR3 sequences, of which less than 70% are seen a single time; under 35% belongs to the top ten. The material sequenced was tumor-adjacent breast tissue. The origin of the receptors is a female donor with breast cancer. Some clones in this sample may be carry-over from other donors' samples.

This clonotype ranks as medium-sized. The rearrangement links TRBV7-9 to TRBJ1-2; perhaps TRBD1 as D (5 bases). This CDR3 has 12 residues. Germline-derived CDR1 and CDR2 are SEHNR and FQNEAQ (reference sequence). V dropped 5 bases and J dropped 7 bases, with 11 bases sitting between them. Here the CDR3 DNA reads TGTGCCAGCAGCCCCCCTCAGGGTGGCTACACCTTC. Protein sequence: CASSPPQGGYTF. The full variable domain, completed using reference TRBV7-9 and TRBJ1-2, is DTGVSQNPRHKITKRGQNVTFRCDPISEHNRLYWYRQTLGQGPEFLTYFQNEAQLEKSRLLSDRFSAERPKGSFSTLEIQRTEQGDSAMYLCASSPPQGGYTFGSGTRLTVV.

This clonotype was observed a few times. It is unclear where the CDR3 begins or ends on the DNA, so no DNA is shown, and the CDR3 is as TCRdb lists it. The CDR3 loop is CASSFYICSASPWDRGGEQYF. V is TRBV7-9 and J is TRBJ2-7; whether TRBD1, the table's D call, matches the DNA was not checked. The CDR3 has 21 residues if both end residues are counted. In germline, CDR1 is SEHNR, CDR2 FQNEAQ (reference sequence).

Ten or more counts support this clonotype. Being one base from a much bigger clone, this may be a read error. V and J are TRBV9 and TRBJ2-1; 11 nucleotides align to TRBD2. The CDR3 has 17 residues. The V segment lost 4 bases and the J segment 9 bases; nucleotides outside the gene matches: 15. Germline lookup yields CDR1 SGDLS and CDR2 YYNGEE. In DNA, the CDR3 is TGTGCCAGCAGCCCCCCGGGGTCTAGCGGGGGGAACACTGAGCAGTTCTTC. Its translation: CASSPPGSSGGNTEQFF. The complete variable domain, with remaining parts taken from reference TRBV9 and TRBJ2-1, reads DSGVTQTPKHLITATGQRVTLRCSPRSGDLSVYWYQQSLDQGLQFLIQYYNGEERAKGNILERFSAQQFPDLHSELNLSSLELGDSALYFCASSPPGSSGGNTEQFFGPGTRLTVL.

There are many counts of this clonotype. In DNA, the CDR3 is TGTGCCTGGAGCCGCGAGCGGGAGACGAGGGGACGGAGAACCTACGAGCAGTACTTC. Its translation: CAWSRERETRGRRTYEQYF. The chain recombines TRBV30 with TRBJ2-7, with TRBD2 matching over 8 bases. The V segment lost 3 bases and the J segment 2 bases; nucleotides outside the gene matches: 21. The CDR3 sequence is 19 residues long. Germline V CDR1 and CDR2: GTSNPN, SVGIG (reference sequence).

This clonotype was seen ten or more times. This may be a read error, as it is one base from a much larger clone. This chain connects TRBV7-6 to TRBJ2-5; D is uncertain. Looked up from germline, CDR1 is SGHVS and CDR2 is FNYEAQ. This CDR3 is built from 15 residues. CDR3 nucleotides: TGTGCCAGCAGCTTAGGTGGGTCAGGTAGTGAGACCCAGCACTTC. It specifies CASSLGGSGSETQHF. Full variable domain (outside the CDR3, taken from reference TRBV7-6 and TRBJ2-5): GAGVSQSPRYKVTKRGQDVALRCDPISGHVSLYWYRQALGQGPEFLTYFNYEAQQDKSGLPNDRFSAERPEGSISTLTIQRTEQRDSAMYRCASSLGGSGSETQHFGPGTRLLVL.

The chain couples TRBV9 to TRBJ2-7, with 10 bases fitting TRBD2. From germline, CDR1 is SGDLS and CDR2 YYNGEE. Unmatched junction bases numbered 10, after V lost 3 bases and J lost 7 bases. This CDR3 is built from 15 residues. The CDR3: CASSEAGLAGEEQYF. The CDR3 DNA follows: TGTGCCAGCAGCGAGGCTGGGCTAGCGGGAGAGGAGCAGTACTTC.

The chain links TRBV20-1 to TRBJ2-7; unclear D gene. This CDR3 has 11 amino acids. The V and J ends lost 0 bases and 6 bases respectively, with 6 bases between them. In germline, CDR1 is DFQATT, CDR2 SNEGSKA (reference sequence). The CDR3 here is CSARDNPEQYF. As DNA, the CDR3 is TGCAGTGCTAGAGATAACCCCGAGCAGTACTTC.

By frequency in the sample, this clonotype is medium-sized (0.01 to 0.1%). This chain joins TRBV19 and TRBJ2-7; D perhaps matches TRBD2 (6 bases). Between the trimmed V and J ends, which lost 3 bases and 3 bases, there was a span of 15 bases. Germline-derived CDR1 and CDR2 are LNHDA and SQIVND (reference sequence). The CDR3 consists of 15 residues. CDR3 bases: TGTGCCAGTAGTATGGTGGAGGGTGTCCGCTACGAGCAGTACTTC. It is translated as CASSMVEGVRYEQYF.

This clonotype was recorded many times. A much larger clone differs by one base, so this may be a read error. The genes are TRBV20-1 and TRBJ2-5; D gene uncertain. The CDR3 is 15 residues long. CDR1 DFQATT and CDR2 SNEGSKA come from the germline V gene (reference sequence). This CDR3 is CSARDGFGFAEAQYF. Here the CDR3 DNA reads TGCAGTGCTAGAGATGGTTTCGGGTTTGCAGAGGCCCAGTACTTC.

At least ten counts were recorded for this clonotype. The chain employs TRBV11-2 and TRBJ1-1, with 9 positions matching TRBD1. This CDR3 is built from 14 residues. Looked up from germline, CDR1 is SGHAT and CDR2 is FQNNGV. Trimming took 3 bases from V and 6 from J; bases not matched to a gene: 5. The CDR3 here is CASSFGQGTAEAFF. The CDR3 nucleotides read TGTGCCAGCAGCTTCGGACAGGGGACCGCTGAAGCTTTCTTT.

This chain uses TRBV5-4 with TRBJ1-6; D is unclear. Germline CDR1 reads SGHNT; CDR2 reads YYREEE (reference sequence). The CDR3 runs to 13 residues. The ends were cut back, 0 bases at V and 7 bases at J, with 5 bases in the middle. DNA for the CDR3: TGTGCCAGCAGCTTGGTTGGGAATTCACCCCTCCACTTT. Protein product: CASSLVGNSPLHF.

CDR3: CASSLADTGPWYGYTF. The CDR3 DNA reads TGTGCCAGCAGCTTGGCAGACACGGGGCCGTGGTATGGCTACACCTTC. V is TRBV5-4 and J is TRBJ1-2; possibly TRBD1 for D (5 bases). This CDR3 region has 16 residues. Trimming took 0 bases from V and 5 from J, leaving 17 bases between them. The germline CDR1 and CDR2 sequences are SGHNT and YYREEE (reference sequence).

This clonotype turned up a few times. V and J are TRBV7-9 and TRBJ1-6; 7 nucleotides line up with TRBD1. The CDR3 length is 15 residues. The germline gives CDR1 SEHNR, CDR2 FQNEAQ (reference sequence). Trimming at V came to 1 base and at J to 4 bases, leaving 1 base not matched to a gene. CDR3 sequence reads: CASSLGQGYNSPLHF. Written as DNA, the CDR3 is TGTGCCAGCAGCTTAGGACAGGGTTATAATTCACCCCTCCACTTT.

This chain's CDR3 is CAISETANYGYTF. The CDR3 DNA is TGTGCCATCAGTGAGACAGCTAACTATGGCTACACCTTC. The V gene is TRBV10-3, the J gene TRBJ1-2; D gene uncertain. V gave up 2 bases and J gave up 0 bases, with 4 bases separating them. There are 13 residues in the CDR3. CDR1 ENHRY and CDR2 SYGVKD come from the germline V gene.

The count of this clonotype is one. At one boundary the junction diverges from the germline segment, which might be a read error. The gene calls are TRBV24-1 and TRBJ1-2, with TRBD1 as a possible D gene (5 bases). The CDR3 has 14 residues. Germline V gene sequence: CDR1 KGHDR, CDR2 SFDVKD. The CDR3 bases are TGTGCCACCAATGATTGGCAGACAGATTATGGCTACACCTTC. Protein sequence: CATNDWQTDYGYTF.

Comment on this clonotype: At one end the junction does not follow the germline gene, possibly because of a read error. This chain joins TRBV11-1 and TRBJ2-2; 12 bases map to TRBD2. Germline CDR1 reads SGHAT; CDR2 reads FQDESV (reference sequence). This CDR3 has 15 amino acids. CDR3: CASSLTSGSTGELVF. The CDR3 DNA reads TGTGCCAGCAGCTTGACTAGCGGGAGCACCGGGGAGCTGGTTTTT. Looking up the rest from reference TRBV11-1 and TRBJ2-2 gives the full variable domain: EAEVAQSPRYKITEKSQAVAFWCDPISGHATLYWYRQILGQGPELLVQFQDESVVDDSQLPKDRFSAERLKGVDSTLKIQPAELGDSAMYLCASSLTSGSTGELVFGEGSRLTVL.

The chain uses TRBV6-2 or TRBV6-3 and TRBJ2-7; D gene unclear. In germline, CDR1 is MNHEY, CDR2 SVGEGT. CDR3 length equals 14 residues. Deletions cut 5 bases from V and 0 bases from J, with 11 bases between. This CDR3 is CASSQRASSYEQYF. The CDR3 region has the DNA TGTGCCAGCAGTCAACGGGCCAGCTCCTACGAGCAGTACTTC.

This clonotype was seen just once. The J gene is TRBJ2-3, the V gene TRBV20-1, with 7 bases that match TRBD2. After removal of 4 bases from V and 0 bases from J, the junction contained 4 bases not matched to a gene. There are 14 residues in the CDR3. Germline CDR1 reads DFQATT; CDR2 reads SNEGSKA (reference sequence). The DNA for the CDR3 is TGCAGTGCTACTTTGGGGGGGAGCACAGATACGCAGTATTTT. Translation: CSATLGGSTDTQYF.

Many counts were recorded for this clonotype. As DNA, the CDR3 is TGTGCCAGCAGTGTTGCAACGACCGGGATAATTGGTGAAAAACTGTTTTTT. Translated, it gives CASSVATTGIIGEKLFF. This rearrangement joins TRBV2 to TRBJ1-4; unclear D gene. CDR3 length: 17 residues. V lost 4 bases and J lost 7, with 22 bases in between. Looked up from germline, CDR1 is SNHLY and CDR2 is FYNNEI.

This clonotype was found many times. For the CDR3, the DNA is TGTGCCAGCAGTTACGATGGGCCTTCGCCCCAGCATTTT. Translation gives CASSYDGPSPQHF. V gene TRBV6-2 or TRBV6-3 combines with J gene TRBJ1-5; no reliable D call. Germline V gene lookup returns CDR1 MNHEY and CDR2 SVGEGT. This CDR3 comprises 13 residues. V lost 2 bases and J 9 bases, leaving 11 bases between the germline ends.

This chain joins TRBV7-9 and TRBJ1-2; D not certain. Germline V gene lookup returns CDR1 SEHNR and CDR2 FQNEAQ (reference sequence). The CDR3 spans 11 residues. V gave up 6 bases and J gave up 2 bases, with 4 bases separating them. CDR3 in DNA: TGTGCCAGCAGTGAAAACTATGGCTACACCTTC. This codes for CASSENYGYTF.

This clonotype was seen a single time. V and J are TRBV6-1 and TRBJ2-7; 13 positions agree with TRBD2. Germline trimming cut 0 bases from V and 7 bases from J; bases unmatched to any gene: 9. CDR1 MNHNS and CDR2 SASEGT come from the germline V gene. This CDR3 is 17 amino acids long. CDR3 sequence reads: CASSEARLAGGRGEQYF. The CDR3 nucleotides read TGTGCCAGCAGTGAAGCGAGACTAGCGGGGGGCCGGGGGGAGCAGTACTTC.

This clonotype showed up many times. V and J are TRBV27 and TRBJ1-5; 8 bases are shared with TRBD1. In germline, CDR1 is MNHEY, CDR2 SMNVEV (reference sequence). The CDR3 has 16 residues. The V segment lost 5 bases and the J segment 4 bases; nucleotides outside the gene matches: 10. Here the CDR3 DNA reads TGTGCCAGCAGTCAACGGACAGGGATGGGGAATCAGCCCCAGCATTTT. Its translation: CASSQRTGMGNQPQHF.

This clonotype was seen ten or more times. V usage is TRBV18 and J usage is TRBJ2-7; TRBD1 matches 10 bases. Germline V gene data show CDR1 as KGHSH and CDR2 as LQKENI. V was pared by 2 bases and J by 1 base, with 5 bases of the junction left unmatched. CDR3 length: 16 amino acids. CDR3 region: CASSPSPGQGSYEQYF. The DNA of the CDR3 is TGTGCCAGCTCACCATCTCCGGGACAGGGGTCCTACGAGCAGTACTTC.

The V and J genes are TRBV20-1 and TRBJ1-5; a weak D match, TRBD1 (5 bases). The CDR3 is 13 residues long. The V gene's germline CDR1 is DFQATT and CDR2 SNEGSKA (reference sequence). Trimming shortened V by 5 bases and J by 1 base, and 9 bases separated the two germline ends. The CDR3 nucleotides read TGCAGTGCTGGGGGGGACAGCAATCAGCCCCAGCATTTT. Amino acids: CSAGGDSNQPQHF.